Presented here are 27 T cell receptor beta chains from one specimen sequenced in a study of T-cell memory formation after mild COVID-19 (dated by TCRdb to the early 2020s). The library was obtained by 5' RACE. The sequencer listed for this sample is Illumina NovaSeq 6000. TCRdb reworked the public reads: Q25 trimming with fastp, MiXCR clone assembly, productive beta chains retained. Merged by CDR3 protein, the rows form single entries marked with the most common genes and DNA. The table for this sample lists under 550,000 distinct CDR3 sequences; approximately 18% of them were counted only once. The biggest ten clones account for around 12% of the sample. The sample taken for sequencing was PBMCs or a T cell subset sorted from them (not recorded which). The receptors stem from an adult woman who had mild COVID-19 (a few samples of this study predate the infection). The sample titles of this study are shuffled in the database, so cell type and time point are left out; the donor was told from shared clones.

The genes are TRBV29-1 and TRBJ2-3; D not resolved. Germline V gene lookup returns CDR1 SQVTM and CDR2 ANQGSEA. The CDR3 contains 12 residues. Trimming cost V 4 bases and J 2 bases, with 7 bases left between them. This chain's CDR3 is CSVVWPTDTQYF. The CDR3 DNA sequence: TGCAGCGTTGTATGGCCCACAGATACGCAGTATTTT.

This clonotype was seen more than once but under ten times. This chain uses TRBV6-6 with TRBJ2-3; the D is unclear. The CDR3 consists of 16 residues. Trimming took 6 bases from V and 3 from J, leaving 19 bases between them. In germline, CDR1 is MNHNY, CDR2 SVGAGI (reference sequence). The CDR3 region has the DNA TGTGCCAGCAGCCCTCAAAAGCAAAGGATTACAGATACGCAGTATTTT. Translation gives CASSPQKQRITDTQYF.

J is TRBJ1-2 and V is TRBV12-3 or TRBV12-4; D is perhaps TRBD1 (5 bases). The CDR3 totals 13 residues. The V end lost 5 bases, the J end lost 4 bases, and 11 bases lay between the germline ends. The CDR3 region has the DNA TGTGCCAGCAGTCTGACAGCACTCTATGGCTACACCTTC. Amino acid sequence: CASSLTALYGYTF.

V gene TRBV27 combines with J gene TRBJ1-2; D not resolved. Germline V gene data show CDR1 as MNHEY and CDR2 as SMNVEV (reference sequence). The CDR3 runs 16 residues. Trimming stripped 5 bases from V and 8 bases from J, with 24 bases between. The CDR3 sequence is CASSTWASPESGGYTF. In nucleotides, the CDR3 is TGTGCCAGCAGTACCTGGGCGAGCCCAGAATCGGGGGGCTACACCTTC.

This clonotype came up a few times. This rearrangement joins TRBV6-2 or TRBV6-3 to TRBJ2-7; D unresolved. Germline V gene data show CDR1 as MNHEY and CDR2 as SVGEGT. The CDR3 length is 13 residues. V dropped 3 bases and J dropped 5 bases, with 11 bases sitting between them. CDR3 protein: CASSYRPIDEQYF. CDR3 bases: TGTGCCAGCAGTTATAGACCCATTGACGAGCAGTACTTC.

The rearrangement links TRBV12-3 or TRBV12-4 to TRBJ2-7, with D hard to call. The CDR3 consists of 12 residues. V lost 3 bases, J lost 6 bases, and 9 bases lay in between. CDR3 coding DNA: TGTGCCAGCAGTTTTGCAGCAGTCGAGCAGTACTTC. Its protein product is CASSFAAVEQYF.

This clonotype appeared a few times. The chain employs TRBV5-4 and TRBJ2-3; 9 nucleotides line up with TRBD2. The V and J ends lost 2 bases and 2 bases, in that order; junction bases with no gene match: 3. The CDR3 has 15 amino acids. CDR1 is SGHNT, CDR2 YYREEE, per germline (reference sequence). In nucleotides, the CDR3 is TGTGCCAGCAGCTTCCTAGCGGGACCCACAGATACGCAGTATTTT. This codes for CASSFLAGPTDTQYF.

The V gene is TRBV19, the J gene TRBJ1-1; D gene unclear. The germline gives CDR1 LNHDA, CDR2 SQIVND (reference sequence). The V and J ends lost 5 bases and 3 bases respectively, with 4 bases between them. This CDR3 has 11 residues. The CDR3 DNA reads as TGTGCCAGTAGTTTTCACACTGAAGCTTTCTTT. This encodes CASSFHTEAFF. The full variable domain, completed using reference TRBV19 and TRBJ1-1, is DGGITQSPKYLFRKEGQNVTLSCEQNLNHDAMYWYRQDPGQGLRLIYYSQIVNDFQKGDIAEGYSVSREKKESFPLTVTSAQKNPTAFYLCASSFHTEAFFGQGTRLTVV.

This clonotype was counted a few times. The V and J genes are TRBV7-6 and TRBJ1-5; no clear D. This CDR3 has 12 residues. V dropped 0 bases and J dropped 11 bases, with 8 bases sitting between them. The V gene's germline CDR1 is SGHVS and CDR2 FNYEAQ. CDR3 in DNA: TGTGCCAGCAGCTTAGCCGGGGAAGCCCAGCATTTT. Its translation: CASSLAGEAQHF.

This clonotype was counted many times. This chain joins TRBV6-4 and TRBJ2-1, with 12 bases lining up with TRBD2. The CDR3 runs 16 residues. The V gene's germline CDR1 is MRHNA and CDR2 SNTAGT. Trimming at V came to 0 bases and at J to 5 bases, leaving 2 bases not matched to a gene. The CDR3 is CASSDSTSGGHNEQFF. CDR3 nucleotides: TGTGCCAGCAGTGACTCTACTAGCGGGGGGCACAATGAGCAGTTCTTC.

This chain joins TRBV5-1 and TRBJ2-3, with 13 bases lining up with TRBD2. The CDR3 is 16 residues long. CDR1 is SGHRS and CDR2 is YFSETQ in the germline V gene. The junction had 4 bases not matched to a gene; V was cut back by 0 bases and J by 6 bases. CDR3 sequence (DNA): TGCGCCAGCAGCTTGGGAGTGACTAGCGGGAGGGATACGCAGTATTTT. Its translation: CASSLGVTSGRDTQYF.

V gene TRBV19 combines with J gene TRBJ1-1, with 8 bases that match TRBD1. The trim removed 7 bases at V and 2 bases at J, leaving 6 bases unmatched. The CDR3 runs 14 residues. The germline gives CDR1 LNHDA, CDR2 SQIVND (reference sequence). CDR3 region: CASTRTGKNTEAFF. CDR3 nucleotides: TGTGCCAGTACCCGGACAGGGAAAAACACTGAAGCTTTCTTT.

This clonotype has only one observation. The chain is built from TRBV4-1 and TRBJ2-7; 9 nucleotides match TRBD1. CDR1 is MGHRA and CDR2 is YSYEKL in the germline V gene. V lost 2 bases and J lost 4; bases outside the gene matches: 6. The CDR3 has 15 residues. The CDR3, as DNA: TGCGCCAGCAGCCAACCCGGACAGGGGCCTTACGAGCAGTACTTC. It is translated as CASSQPGQGPYEQYF.

The table lists this clonotype with many counts. The J gene is TRBJ2-3, the V gene TRBV3-1; unclear D gene. Germline assignment: CDR1 LGHDT and CDR2 YNNKEL (reference sequence). The CDR3 is made up of 12 amino acids. Between the trimmed V and J ends, which lost 1 base and 4 bases, there was a span of 3 bases. This CDR3 reads CASSQVADTQYF. The CDR3 bases are TGTGCCAGCAGCCAAGTGGCAGATACGCAGTATTTT.

This clonotype was counted between two and nine times. The chain recombines TRBV6-6 with TRBJ1-5; no reliable D call. CDR1 MNHNY and CDR2 SVGAGI come from the germline V gene (reference sequence). V lost 7 bases to trimming and J lost 2 bases, with 9 bases between them. CDR3 length: 13 residues. The CDR3 loop reads CASKVAGNQPQHF. The CDR3, as DNA: TGTGCCAGCAAAGTAGCTGGCAATCAGCCCCAGCATTTT.

This clonotype was counted a few times. The genes are TRBV7-9 and TRBJ2-1, with 14 nucleotides matching TRBD2. CDR1 and CDR2 (germline): SEHNR, FQNEAQ (reference sequence). The CDR3 is made up of 18 amino acids. The V segment lost 5 bases and the J segment 1 base; nucleotides outside the gene matches: 7. CDR3 sequence: CASSHGLAGGPSYNEQFF. As DNA, the CDR3 is TGTGCCAGCAGCCACGGACTAGCGGGAGGCCCTTCCTACAATGAGCAGTTCTTC.

This sequence joins TRBV12-3 or TRBV12-4 and TRBJ1-1; 10 bases are a match to TRBD1. V lost 8 bases, J lost 5 bases, and 11 bases stayed unmatched. The length of the CDR3 is 15 residues. The CDR3 loop is CASLGQGTVGTEAFF. The CDR3 DNA is TGTGCCAGCCTGGGACAGGGGACGGTAGGGACTGAAGCTTTCTTT.

In its sample, this clonotype was seen a few times. Here the CDR3 DNA reads TGTGCCAGCAGCGGATCAGGGGAAGAGACCCAGTACTTC. Amino acids: CASSGSGEETQYF. The chain joins TRBV7-9 to TRBJ2-5, with D possibly being TRBD1 (6 bases). Germline V gene sequence: CDR1 SEHNR, CDR2 FQNEAQ (reference sequence). V dropped 5 bases and J dropped 3 bases, with 10 bases sitting between them. CDR3 length: 13 amino acids.

In this sample, this clonotype turned up a few times. This chain connects TRBV5-1 to TRBJ1-1; possible D gene TRBD1, 6 bases. Looked up from germline, CDR1 is SGHRS and CDR2 is YFSETQ. The CDR3 has 16 residues. Trimming stripped 5 bases from V and 0 bases from J, with 17 bases between. The CDR3 DNA sequence: TGCGCCAGCAGGGCAGACGTCGGGGGCATGAACACTGAAGCTTTCTTT. Its protein product is CASRADVGGMNTEAFF.

This clonotype has just a few counts. V is TRBV6-5 and J is TRBJ1-1, with D unclear. The CDR3 is 12 residues long. V shed 9 bases and J shed 1 base, with 9 bases lying between them. CDR1 MNHEY and CDR2 SVGAGI come from the germline V gene. In DNA form, the CDR3 reads TGTGCCAGTCAGAAAGGGAACACTGAAGCTTTCTTT. This encodes CASQKGNTEAFF.

The CDR3 reads CATSKTSGRETQYF. The CDR3, as DNA: TGTGCCACCAGCAAGACTAGCGGGAGGGAGACCCAGTACTTC. The V gene is TRBV15, the J gene TRBJ2-5, with 13 bases fitting TRBD2. V trimming: 4 bases; J trimming: 5 bases; junction bases outside the gene matches: 1. Looked up from germline, CDR1 is LNHNV and CDR2 is YYDKDF (reference sequence). This CDR3 region has 14 residues.

The chain uses TRBV19 and TRBJ2-3; 7 bases line up with TRBD1. Germline CDR1 reads LNHDA; CDR2 reads SQIVND (reference sequence). This CDR3 has 15 residues. Trimming at V came to 5 bases and at J to 2 bases, leaving 7 bases not matched to a gene. The CDR3 here is CASSRDSPDTDTQYF. The CDR3 DNA reads as TGTGCCAGTAGTCGGGACAGCCCGGACACAGATACGCAGTATTTT.

This clonotype was found a few times. J is TRBJ1-2 and V is TRBV29-1; a possible D gene is TRBD1 (5 bases). Germline-derived CDR1 and CDR2 are SQVTM and ANQGSEA. Deletions cut 4 bases from V and 1 base from J, with 7 bases between. CDR3 length: 12 amino acids. CDR3 amino acids: CSVVRGNYGYTF. The DNA of the CDR3 is TGCAGCGTTGTAAGGGGTAACTATGGCTACACCTTC.

The sample holds a few counts of this clonotype. The chain recombines TRBV20-1 with TRBJ2-3; D is undetermined. This CDR3 is built from 12 residues. Germline lookup yields CDR1 DFQATT and CDR2 SNEGSKA (reference sequence). CDR3: CRADGPPDGQYF. DNA of the CDR3: TGCAGGGCAGATGGGCCCCCAGATGGGCAGTATTTT.

This clonotype came up many times. This chain links TRBV11-2 with TRBJ1-1; weak D call: TRBD1 (5 bases). Trimming took 5 bases from V and 3 from J, leaving 10 bases between them. This CDR3 has 13 residues. Per germline, CDR1 SGHAT and CDR2 FQNNGV. CDR3 bases: TGTGCCAGCAGCACCAGGGTTGACACTGAAGCTTTCTTT. It encodes CASSTRVDTEAFF.

This clonotype has just a few counts. The CDR3 nucleotides are TGCGCCAGCAGCCAAGTGGACAGGGACTACAATGAGCAGTTCTTC. Protein product: CASSQVDRDYNEQFF. The chain employs TRBV4-3 and TRBJ2-1, with 8 positions matching TRBD1. J was trimmed by 3 bases and V by 1 base; bases with no gene match: 2. Germline CDR1 and CDR2: LGHNA and YSLEER. The CDR3 has 15 amino acids.

This clonotype was found once. V usage is TRBV2 and J usage is TRBJ2-5, with 7 nucleotides matching TRBD1. The CDR3 is 14 residues long. From germline, CDR1 is SNHLY and CDR2 FYNNEI. Trimming at V came to 2 bases and at J to 5 bases, leaving 5 bases not matched to a gene. The CDR3 loop is CASSERAGGETQYF. CDR3 DNA: TGTGCCAGCAGTGAACGGGCAGGGGGTGAGACCCAGTACTTC.